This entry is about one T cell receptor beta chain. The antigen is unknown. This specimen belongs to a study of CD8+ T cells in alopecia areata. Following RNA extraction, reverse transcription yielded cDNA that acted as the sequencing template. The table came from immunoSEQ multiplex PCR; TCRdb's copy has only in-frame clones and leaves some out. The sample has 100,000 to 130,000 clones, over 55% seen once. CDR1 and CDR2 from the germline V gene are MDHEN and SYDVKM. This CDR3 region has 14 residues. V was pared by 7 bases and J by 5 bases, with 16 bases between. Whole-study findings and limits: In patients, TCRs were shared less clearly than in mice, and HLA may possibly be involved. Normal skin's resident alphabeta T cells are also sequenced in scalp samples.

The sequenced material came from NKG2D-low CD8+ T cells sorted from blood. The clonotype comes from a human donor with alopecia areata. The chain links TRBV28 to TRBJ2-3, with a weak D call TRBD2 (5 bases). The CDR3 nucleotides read TGTGCCAGCAAACCCACCGGAGAGGGAGATACGCAGTATTTT. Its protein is CASKPTGEGDTQYF.